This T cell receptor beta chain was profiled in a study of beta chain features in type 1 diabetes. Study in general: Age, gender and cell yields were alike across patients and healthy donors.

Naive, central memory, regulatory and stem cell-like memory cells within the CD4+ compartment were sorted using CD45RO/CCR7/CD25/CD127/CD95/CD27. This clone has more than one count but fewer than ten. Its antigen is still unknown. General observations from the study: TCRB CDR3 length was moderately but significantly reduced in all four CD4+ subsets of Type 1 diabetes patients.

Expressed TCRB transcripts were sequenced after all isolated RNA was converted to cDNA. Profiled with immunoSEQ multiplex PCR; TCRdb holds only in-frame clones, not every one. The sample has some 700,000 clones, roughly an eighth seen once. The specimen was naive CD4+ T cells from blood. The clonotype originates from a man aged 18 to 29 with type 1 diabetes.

The CDR3 here is CASSIGRQNYGYTF. The CDR3 coding sequence is TGTGCCAGCAGTATCGGCCGGCAGAACTATGGCTACACCTTC. V is TRBV2 and J is TRBJ1-2, with unresolved D. CDR1 and CDR2 (germline): SNHLY, FYNNEI. The CDR3 covers 14 residues. Trimming removed 5 bases from V and 2 bases from J, with 12 bases in between.